Listed below are T cell receptor beta chains from one sample, sequenced in a study of blood T cell repertoires in COVID-19. Data came from immunoSEQ multiplex PCR; TCRdb stores just in-frame clones and leaves some out. The repertoire consists of 70,000 to 90,000 clones, with over 75% occurring once and the leading ten covering about 7%. Material: peripheral blood. The receptor set was obtained from a human donor in a cohort sampled during active COVID-19. Both conserved end residues are part of each CDR3.

>TRBV12-5|12
CASGPGAAEAFF
>TRBV19|17
CASSIGVQGAHTGELFF
>TRBV5-4|17
CASSPGQGGRGTGELFF
>TRBV29-1|11
CSVGDPGGAFF
>TRBV14|12
CASSHGNQPQHF
>TRBV5-1|17
CASSYTGQGLGGYEQYF
>TRBV9|15
CASSVATTRVSEAFF
>TRBV11-2|15
CASSTGTGGAFGYTF
>TRBV12-5|18
CASGFSQGAGITNQPQHF
>TRBV28|14
CASRETSSGNTIYF
>TRBV7-8|11
CASSLGLPQYF
>TRBV19|12
CASSIDLYSVRW
>TRBV5-1|16
CASSPGTDLAKNIQYF
>TRBV5-1|15
CASSFETLNTGELFF
>TRBV5-5|16
CASSLEASGGRDTQYF
>TRBV20-1|13
CSASLGGGDTQYF
>TRBV5-8|16
CASSSRGVLSYNEQFF
>TRBV4-1|17
CASSQDGAGGPTDTQYF
>TRBV5-1|15
CASSPLNPPGYGYTF
>TRBV28|16
CASSSANRRLNTEAFF
>TRBV7-9|16
CASILISGGTPDTQYF
>TRBV6-2/TRBV6-3|14
CASTPGTGGVRQYF
>TRBV3-1/TRBV3-2|16
CASSQSPGTNIYEQYF
>TRBV19|16
CASSIGGGRSNQPQHF
>TRBV29-1|18
CSVEQSDRGPSANSPLHF
>TRBV27|14
CASLPPGETDTQYF
>TRBV10-2|14
CASSEQAGVETQYF
>TRBV27|13
CASGSGVGYEQYF
>TRBV5-1|13
CASSLGRQETQYF
>TRBV5-1|13
CASRDRADSPLHF
>TRBV28|16
CASSLRGELAKNIQYF
>TRBV4-1|16
CASSQPGTATSGELFF
>TRBV5-4|16
CASSPGTSSITDTQYF
>TRBV2|13
CASRDRGQGEAFF
>TRBV7-9|16
CASSSNRDRGNTEAFF